This T cell receptor (beta chain) was recorded in a study of Ad26.COV2.S vaccination and SARS-CoV-2 variants. Repertoires were generated with immunoSEQ multiplex PCR, while TCRdb's copy carries only in-frame clones and drops some. The sample has more than 300,000 clones; about 85% are singletons. This clone was observed a single time. Germline CDR1 is SGHRS and CDR2 is YFSETQ. The CDR3 spans 12 residues. Deletions cut 5 bases from V and 3 bases from J, with 5 bases between. As to treatment: about 20 received Ad26.COV2.S at low or high dose, single or two shots; 5 received placebo; per-sample allocation not given. Sampling was done on day 63 after the first vaccine or placebo injection.

This material consisted of peripheral blood, taken in a trial of Ad26.COV2.S vaccine versus placebo. The TCR was taken from a person between 18 and 65 years old who received the Ad26.COV2.S COVID-19 vaccine or a placebo. This chain links TRBV5-1 with TRBJ1-4; D gene uncertain. The CDR3 nucleotides are TGCGCCAGCAGACAGTCTAATGAAAAACTGTTTTTT. Its protein product is CASRQSNEKLFF.